Presented here are 25 T cell receptor beta chains from one specimen sequenced in a study of CD8 T cells in Susac syndrome. Random hexamers were used to reverse transcribe roughly 0.5 to 1 ug of RNA. MiXCR was run by TCRdb on the immunoSEQ multiplex PCR reads, yielding one entry per CDR3 protein. The table records 100,000 to 150,000 distinct CDR3 sequences, just under 95% of them present only once. Specimen: CD8+ T cells from PBMCs. The origin of the receptors is a human donor with Susac syndrome.

CDR3 region: CASSGSGGGELFF. The CDR3 nucleotides read TGTGCCAGCAGTGGTAGCGGGGGCGGGGAGCTGTTTTTT. The chain couples TRBV12-3 or TRBV12-4 to TRBJ2-2; 9 positions match TRBD2. The CDR3 spans 13 residues. V lost 5 bases, J lost 7 bases, and 2 bases stayed unmatched.

The CDR3 coding sequence is TGCAGTGCCAATGGGGGACTAGCGGGATTGGGGGAGCAGTTCTTC. Protein: CSANGGLAGLGEQFF. This chain links TRBV20-1 with TRBJ2-1; 13 bases are shared with TRBD2. CDR1 DFQATT and CDR2 SNEGSKA come from the germline V gene (reference sequence). This CDR3 contains 15 residues. V shed 6 bases, J shed 10 bases, and the junction held 12 bases outside the gene matches.

The rearrangement joins TRBV25-1 to TRBJ1-1; perhaps TRBD1 as D (5 bases). Trimming removed 3 bases at V and 7 bases at J, with 15 bases between. Germline V gives CDR1 MGHDK, CDR2 SYGVNS. This CDR3 is built from 14 residues. The CDR3 DNA reads as TGTGCCAGCAGTGAGGTCGGCGGGACCTTTGAAGCTTTCTTT. Translating it yields CASSEVGGTFEAFF.

The genes are TRBV27 and TRBJ1-1, with a weak D call TRBD1 (6 bases). V lost 3 bases, J lost 5 bases, and 16 bases lay in between. Germline V lookup: CDR1 MNHEY, CDR2 SMNVEV (reference sequence). This CDR3 is 15 amino acids long. CDR3 DNA: TGTGCCAGCAGTTTGGGTGGGGGGCTGGGGACTGAAGCTTTCTTT. Its translation: CASSLGGGLGTEAFF.

The V and J genes are TRBV2 and TRBJ2-7; TRBD1 is a possible D gene (6 bases). V was clipped by 10 bases and J by 5 bases, with 9 bases between them. Per germline, CDR1 SNHLY and CDR2 FYNNEI. The CDR3 is 10 residues long. The CDR3 nucleotides read TGTGCCACACAGGGCAACGAGCAGTACTTC. Translating gives CATQGNEQYF.

The chain combines TRBV29-1 with TRBJ2-7; 9 bases agree with TRBD1. CDR1 is SQVTM, CDR2 ANQGSEA, per germline. J gave up 6 bases and V 1 base, and 7 bases lay outside the gene matches. This CDR3 region has 14 residues. CDR3 sequence (DNA): TGCAGCGTTGAAGGGTTGGGACAGGGCGCCGAGCAGTACTTC. Protein: CSVEGLGQGAEQYF.

This chain uses TRBV27 with TRBJ2-1; no definite D call. V was shortened by 4 bases and J by 12 bases, with 19 bases between the two germline ends. Germline lookup yields CDR1 MNHEY and CDR2 SMNVEV (reference sequence). The CDR3 runs 14 residues. The CDR3 is CASSSATLQHGQFF. CDR3 DNA: TGTGCCAGCAGTTCCGCAACCCTTCAGCACGGGCAGTTCTTC.

The chain carries TRBV11-2 and TRBJ2-2; D gene ambiguous. The germline V and J ends were trimmed by 1 base and 3 bases, with 3 bases remaining between them. Germline V gene lookup returns CDR1 SGHAT and CDR2 FQNNGV. The CDR3 is 13 amino acids. The CDR3 DNA sequence: TGTGCCAGCAGCTTAGTGTACACCGGGGAGCTGTTTTTT. Protein: CASSLVYTGELFF.

V is TRBV5-4 and J is TRBJ2-3; no clear D. The CDR3 has 12 residues. Between the trimmed V and J ends, which lost 1 base and 2 bases, there was a span of 2 bases. CDR1 and CDR2 (germline): SGHNT, YYREEE (reference sequence). The CDR3 DNA reads TGTGCCAGCAGCTTGCTCACAGATACGCAGTATTTT. Its protein is CASSLLTDTQYF. Using reference TRBV5-4 and TRBJ2-3 for the parts outside the CDR3, the full variable domain is ETGVTQSPTHLIKTRGQQVTLRCSSQSGHNTVSWYQQALGQGPQFIFQYYREEENGRGNFPPRFSGLQFPNYSSELNVNALELDDSALYLCASSLLTDTQYFGPGTRLTVL.

This clonotype was detected only a few times. The V gene is TRBV12-3 or TRBV12-4, the J gene TRBJ2-3, with TRBD2 identical over 11 bases. The J segment lost 2 bases and the V segment lost 6 bases, leaving 7 bases of the junction unmatched. CDR3 length: 16 amino acids. The CDR3 loop reads CASSSLAGGVTDTQYF. DNA of the CDR3: TGTGCCAGCAGCTCCCTAGCGGGAGGAGTCACAGATACGCAGTATTTT.

This chain connects TRBV6-1 to TRBJ1-1; D possibly corresponds to TRBD1 (6 bases). Germline V gene sequence: CDR1 MNHNS, CDR2 SASEGT. Trimming pared 6 bases from V and 0 bases from J, leaving 17 bases between. The CDR3 has 16 amino acids. CDR3 nucleotide sequence: TGTGCCAGCAGGACTAAAGAGACAGGCATGAACACTGAAGCTTTCTTT. Translating gives CASRTKETGMNTEAFF.

This chain joins TRBV20-1 and TRBJ2-7, with TRBD1 identical over 10 bases. Germline V gene data show CDR1 as DFQATT and CDR2 as SNEGSKA (reference sequence). V shed 6 bases, J shed 2 bases, and the junction held 13 bases outside the gene matches. This CDR3 comprises 16 residues. CDR3 residues: CSARDRGTSRTYEQYF. CDR3 DNA: TGCAGTGCCCGGGACAGGGGCACATCTCGAACCTACGAGCAGTACTTC.

On this clonotype: Germline is not matched at one junction end, which may reflect a read error. The chain recombines TRBV12-3 or TRBV12-4 with TRBJ2-1, with a tentative D call TRBD2 (6 bases). The CDR3 is 12 residues long. The CDR3 region has the DNA TGTGCCAGCAGTTTAAACGGCCTAGCGCCGGTCTTC. This gives the protein CASSLNGLAPVF.

In its sample, this clonotype was seen once. This chain links TRBV4-1 with TRBJ1-5; D unresolved. Trimming removed 0 bases at V and 6 bases at J, with 12 bases between. CDR3 length equals 15 residues. Germline V gene lookup returns CDR1 MGHRA and CDR2 YSYEKL. CDR3 residues: CASSQDSGSGQPQHF. The DNA for the CDR3 is TGCGCCAGCAGCCAAGATAGCGGGTCAGGTCAGCCCCAGCATTTT.

This sequence joins TRBV3-1 and TRBJ1-1, with D perhaps matching TRBD1 (6 bases). This CDR3 has 16 amino acids. CDR1 and CDR2 from the germline V gene are LGHDT and YNNKEL (reference sequence). V shed 4 bases and J shed 3 bases, with 18 bases lying between them. As DNA, the CDR3 is TGTGCCAGCAGCCCTGGGGCGGGGGCAAGGGACACTGAAGCTTTCTTT. As protein: CASSPGAGARDTEAFF.

This chain links TRBV9 with TRBJ2-3; a possible D gene is TRBD1 (6 bases). This CDR3 is built from 17 residues. The V end lost 2 bases, the J end lost 0 bases, and 16 bases lay between the germline ends. Germline CDR1 is SGDLS and CDR2 is YYNGEE. CDR3 DNA sequence: TGTGCCAGCAGCGTTGGACAGATACCTACGAGCACAGATACGCAGTATTTT. Amino acid sequence: CASSVGQIPTSTDTQYF.

The chain carries TRBV7-9 and TRBJ2-1, with D perhaps matching TRBD1 (5 bases). The CDR3 sequence is 14 residues long. V was clipped by 5 bases and J by 3 bases, with 11 bases between them. CDR1 SEHNR and CDR2 FQNEAQ come from the germline V gene (reference sequence). The CDR3 DNA sequence: TGTGCCAGCAGCGCCCTCCAGGGCTACAATGAGCAGTTCTTC. Its protein is CASSALQGYNEQFF. Full variable domain (missing parts from reference TRBV7-9 and TRBJ2-1): DTGVSQNPRHKITKRGQNVTFRCDPISEHNRLYWYRQTLGQGPEFLTYFQNEAQLEKSRLLSDRFSAERPKGSFSTLEIQRTEQGDSAMYLCASSALQGYNEQFFGPGTRLTVL.

The chain recombines TRBV5-1 with TRBJ2-4; no definite D call. CDR1 is SGHRS and CDR2 is YFSETQ in the germline V gene. This CDR3 comprises 13 residues. V lost 0 bases and J 7 bases, leaving 8 bases between the germline ends. The CDR3 nucleotides read TGCGCCAGCAGCTTGGTCCATGGGAACATTCAGTACTTC. Amino acid sequence: CASSLVHGNIQYF.

J is TRBJ2-5 and V is TRBV9; 10 bases are shared with TRBD2. CDR1 and CDR2 from the germline V gene are SGDLS and YYNGEE. CDR3 length: 16 residues. Trimming cost V 3 bases and J 3 bases; bases outside gene matches: 8. The CDR3 reads CASSASLAGVEETQYF. The CDR3 coding sequence is TGTGCCAGCAGCGCCTCCCTAGCGGGAGTAGAAGAGACCCAGTACTTC. Full variable domain (missing parts from reference TRBV9 and TRBJ2-5): DSGVTQTPKHLITATGQRVTLRCSPRSGDLSVYWYQQSLDQGLQFLIQYYNGEERAKGNILERFSAQQFPDLHSELNLSSLELGDSALYFCASSASLAGVEETQYFGPGTRLLVL.

The chain employs TRBV5-4 and TRBJ1-1; a possible D gene is TRBD1 (5 bases). The ends were cut back, 3 bases at V and 4 bases at J, with 10 bases in the middle. Germline V gene sequence: CDR1 SGHNT, CDR2 YYREEE (reference sequence). The CDR3 has 13 amino acids. The CDR3 DNA reads TGTGCCAGCAGCTCCGGGGCTGCCACTGAAGCTTTCTTT. Translated, it gives CASSSGAATEAFF.

The chain couples TRBV4-3 to TRBJ2-3, with D possibly being TRBD1 (5 bases). V was pared by 4 bases and J by 8 bases, with 19 bases between. The CDR3 extends over 15 amino acids. Germline V CDR1 and CDR2: LGHNA, YSLEER. CDR3 coding DNA: TGCGCCAGCAGCCCCGGCAGGGATACGCAGGGTACGCAGTATTTT. Amino acid sequence: CASSPGRDTQGTQYF.

This clonotype was observed a single time. The J gene is TRBJ2-3, the V gene TRBV7-9, with D perhaps matching TRBD1 (6 bases). The CDR3 loop spans 17 amino acids. V shed 4 bases and J shed 2 bases, with 19 bases lying between them. The germline CDR1 and CDR2 sequences are SEHNR and FQNEAQ (reference sequence). The CDR3 loop is CASSSRTGTHLTDTQYF. CDR3 DNA: TGTGCCAGCAGCTCCCGGACCGGGACACACCTCACAGATACGCAGTATTTT.

This clonotype was detected only once. V and J are TRBV15 and TRBJ1-4, with D perhaps TRBD1 (5 bases). The CDR3 is 16 residues long. Germline V gives CDR1 LNHNV, CDR2 YYDKDF (reference sequence). With 7 bases removed from V and 7 bases from J, the gap between germline ends came to 22 bases. The CDR3 loop reads CATTAFPGGRFEKLFF. For the CDR3, the DNA is TGTGCCACCACCGCATTCCCTGGGGGGAGATTTGAAAAACTGTTTTTT.

This sequence joins TRBV5-1 and TRBJ2-7; D gene unclear. There are 16 residues in the CDR3. The germline CDR1 and CDR2 sequences are SGHRS and YFSETQ. V lost 2 bases, J lost 2 bases, and 17 bases lay in between. CDR3 coding DNA: TGCGCCAGCAGCTTCGATCAGGCAACCCGGGCCTACGAGCAGTACTTC. This gives the protein CASSFDQATRAYEQYF.

The V gene is TRBV7-3, the J gene TRBJ2-6; 12 positions agree with TRBD1. Germline V gene data show CDR1 as SGHTA and CDR2 as FQGTGA. CDR3 length equals 19 residues. Unmatched junction bases numbered 10, after V lost 5 bases and J lost 2 bases. CDR3 loop: CASSPPGGTGGAGANVLTF. CDR3 coding DNA: TGTGCCAGCAGCCCCCCCGGGGGGACAGGGGGCGCTGGGGCCAACGTCCTGACTTTC.